This T cell receptor beta chain was captured in a study of CD8+CD57+ T cells in acquired aplastic anemia. Whole-study context: Healthy donor CD4+ samples were sequenced to a depth that averaged approximately 9.9 million reads. Whole-study findings and limits: The same twenty-nine CD8+ CDR3 sequences occurred in patients and in controls.

Trimming pared 4 bases from V and 5 bases from J, leaving 3 bases between. The CDR3 runs to 11 residues. Germline V CDR1 and CDR2: LNHNV, YYDKDF (reference sequence). Genomic DNA, serving as template, underwent TCR beta VDJ and CDR3 profiling. TCRdb re-called the reads with MiXCR, one entry per CDR3 protein. The sample holds about 190,000 distinct CDR3 sequences; roughly 56% are singletons and the top ten take approximately 15%. As regards this clonotype: The antigen is undetermined.

The gene calls are TRBV15 and TRBJ2-1; unclear D gene. The sequenced material came from sorted CD4+, CD8+, or CD8+CD57+ T cells (not recorded which) from PBMCs. The clonotype comes from a human donor in good health, serving as a control. CDR3 in amino acids: CATSNDNEQFF. CDR3 nucleotide sequence: TGTGCCACCAGCAATGACAATGAGCAGTTCTTC.